Shown below are 28 T cell receptor beta chains from a single sample sequenced in a study of OX40 agonist ivuxolimab in advanced cancers. The protocol was immunoSEQ multiplex PCR, while the TCRdb copy is restricted to in-frame clones and leaves out a portion. This sample has about 77,000 clones, with approximately 82% found just once. The sequencing here drew on CD4+ or CD8+ T cells sorted from blood, taken in a trial of the OX40 agonist ivuxolimab. These receptors were taken from an adult with an advanced solid tumor such as melanoma, head and neck, liver or kidney cancer.

The V and J genes are TRBV5-1 and TRBJ1-4; D unresolved. The CDR3 is 16 amino acids. CDR1 and CDR2 (germline): SGHRS, YFSETQ. The V end was cut by 1 base, the J end by 7 bases, with 17 bases between. The CDR3 sequence is CASSLTNMSPSEKLFF. In nucleotides, the CDR3 is TGCGCCAGCAGCTTGACCAACATGTCACCGAGTGAAAAACTGTTTTTT.

V usage is TRBV7-8 and J usage is TRBJ1-3; perhaps TRBD1 as D (6 bases). The germline CDR1 and CDR2 sequences are SGHVS and FQNEAQ. The CDR3 has 16 residues. V dropped 0 bases and J dropped 3 bases, with 12 bases sitting between them. In nucleotides, the CDR3 is TGTGCCAGCAGCTTAGCGCTTCAGGGGATTGGAAACACCATATATTTT. Residues: CASSLALQGIGNTIYF.

The chain combines TRBV2 with TRBJ1-1; the D is unclear. Germline V gives CDR1 SNHLY, CDR2 FYNNEI. The CDR3 runs 14 residues. V lost 2 bases to trimming and J lost 1 base, with 8 bases between them. In nucleotides, the CDR3 is TGTGCCAGCAGTGAAATTCAGCGGAACACTGAAGCTTTCTTT. Its translation is CASSEIQRNTEAFF.

This clone was recorded only once. One end of the junction is discordant with germline, which a read error may explain. The V call is TRBV7-7, the J call TRBJ2-1, with a tentative D call TRBD2 (5 bases). The CDR3 runs to 13 residues. Germline V gene data show CDR1 as SSHAT and CDR2 as FNYEAQ (reference sequence). The CDR3 region has the DNA TGTGCTAGCAGCTTAGAACGGGCGGGTGAGCAGTTCTTC. Amino acids: CASSLERAGEQFF.

The chain links TRBV10-3 to TRBJ1-6, with unresolved D. V lost 6 bases and J lost 10, with 10 bases in between. The CDR3 has 12 amino acids. CDR1 ENHRY and CDR2 SYGVKD come from the germline V gene. CDR3 in amino acids: CAISPAQSPLHF. DNA for the CDR3: TGTGCCATCAGCCCTGCGCAGTCACCCCTCCACTTT.

The rearrangement links TRBV6-5 to TRBJ1-5, with a weak D call TRBD1 (5 bases). V lost 10 bases, J lost 4 bases, and 20 bases lay in between. CDR1 and CDR2 from the germline V gene are MNHEY and SVGAGI. The CDR3 contains 15 residues. CDR3 DNA: TGTGCCACCCCCCCCCGGGGCACCTATAATCAGCCCCAGCATTTT. Protein product: CATPPRGTYNQPQHF.

The rearrangement joins TRBV11-1 to TRBJ2-1; 8 nucleotides match TRBD1. CDR1 is SGHAT and CDR2 is FQDESV in the germline V gene (reference sequence). The CDR3 length is 16 residues. V lost 5 bases, J lost 4 bases, and 10 bases stayed unmatched. The DNA of the CDR3 is TGTGCCAGCAGCCCCAGGATACAGGGGGGATACAATGAGCAGTTCTTC. This encodes CASSPRIQGGYNEQFF.

V gene TRBV2 combines with J gene TRBJ1-2, with 10 bases fitting TRBD1. V lost 4 bases, J lost 4 bases, and 6 bases stayed unmatched. This CDR3 is built from 15 residues. Germline loops: CDR1 SNHLY, CDR2 FYNNEI. The CDR3 DNA reads TGTGCCAGCAGTGTCCTCGGGACAGGGGTCTATGGCTACACCTTC. This codes for CASSVLGTGVYGYTF.

In regard to this clone: Germline and junction disagree at one end, which may indicate a read error. V gene TRBV6-6 combines with J gene TRBJ2-1, with D possibly matching TRBD1 (6 bases). The germline V gene encodes CDR1 MNHNY and CDR2 SVGAGI (reference sequence). The CDR3 is 15 amino acids. This CDR3 is CATSSATGIAGEQFF. CDR3 bases: TGTGCCACCAGTTCTGCAACAGGGATAGCCGGTGAGCAGTTCTTC.

The chain uses TRBV19 and TRBJ1-5; D is ambiguous. Trimming removed 5 bases from V and 5 bases from J, with 7 bases in between. The CDR3 has 12 amino acids. Germline-derived CDR1 and CDR2 are LNHDA and SQIVND (reference sequence). The CDR3 sequence is CASSSGDQPQHF. Here the CDR3 DNA reads TGTGCCAGTAGTTCTGGGGATCAGCCCCAGCATTTT.

The chain uses TRBV11-2 and TRBJ2-5; 8 positions agree with TRBD1. Per the germline V gene, CDR1 is SGHAT and CDR2 is FQNNGV. The CDR3 extends over 15 amino acids. The junction had 12 bases not matched to a gene; V was cut back by 5 bases and J by 7 bases. CDR3 DNA sequence: TGTGCCAGCAGCCGGTGGGACAGGAGAAGGGGGACCCAGTACTTC. This codes for CASSRWDRRRGTQYF.

This clone showed up just a few times. The chain combines TRBV6-1 with TRBJ1-5, with D perhaps matching TRBD1 (5 bases). V gave up 0 bases and J gave up 0 bases, with 18 bases separating them. Germline V gene lookup returns CDR1 MNHNS and CDR2 SASEGT. The CDR3 is 19 amino acids. The CDR3 nucleotides read TGTGCCAGCAGTGAAGCGGGAAGAGGCAGGGCTTATAGCAATCAGCCCCAGCATTTT. Residues: CASSEAGRGRAYSNQPQHF.

The V and J genes are TRBV4-1 and TRBJ2-1, with 14 bases fitting TRBD2. The germline V gene has CDR1 MGHRA and CDR2 YSYEKL. V dropped 4 bases and J dropped 6; count of bases not matched to a gene: 11. CDR3 length equals 18 residues. CDR3 protein: CASSPTSGRVVIPNEQFF. CDR3 DNA sequence: TGCGCCAGCAGCCCGACTAGCGGGAGGGTCGTGATTCCCAATGAGCAGTTCTTC.

This clone was counted between two and nine times. The chain recombines TRBV2 with TRBJ2-5; TRBD1 matches at 7 bases. Germline-derived CDR1 and CDR2 are SNHLY and FYNNEI. V shed 2 bases, J shed 5 bases, and the junction held 5 bases outside the gene matches. The CDR3 has 14 residues. The CDR3 DNA is TGTGCCAGCAGTGAAAGAGGGGGCGAGGAGACCCAGTACTTC. Amino acids: CASSERGGEETQYF.

The gene calls are TRBV28 and TRBJ1-6; maybe TRBD1 (5 bases). Germline V gene data show CDR1 as MDHEN and CDR2 as SYDVKM. Trimming took 8 bases from V and 7 from J, leaving 18 bases between them. This CDR3 has 15 amino acids. The CDR3 DNA follows: TGTGCCAGCTGCCTAGACGGGACGGCAAATTCACCCCTCCACTTT. Protein product: CASCLDGTANSPLHF.

This chain connects TRBV7-9 to TRBJ2-4, with D possibly being TRBD2 (6 bases). The germline V gene has CDR1 SEHNR and CDR2 FQNEAQ (reference sequence). Deletions cut 1 base from V and 0 bases from J, with 16 bases between. This CDR3 comprises 18 residues. The CDR3 here is CASSLEAAGGVAKNIQYF. Here the CDR3 DNA reads TGTGCCAGCAGCTTAGAGGCGGCGGGCGGGGTAGCCAAAAACATTCAGTACTTC.

The chain uses TRBV5-6 and TRBJ1-1; D is uncertain. Germline CDR1 is SGHDT and CDR2 is YYEEEE. Trimming removed 0 bases at V and 1 base at J, with 4 bases between. The CDR3 length is 13 residues. Here the CDR3 DNA reads TGTGCCAGCAGCTTGGGTGAGAACACTGAAGCTTTCTTT. Its protein product is CASSLGENTEAFF.

The gene calls are TRBV2 and TRBJ2-7, with a weak D call TRBD1 (6 bases). The V end was cut by 7 bases, the J end by 7 bases, with 17 bases between. Germline CDR1 reads SNHLY; CDR2 reads FYNNEI. The CDR3 has 13 residues. The CDR3 nucleotides are TGTGCCAGCAACCGGGACATCCTAAGGGAGCAGTACTTC. It encodes CASNRDILREQYF.

This sequence joins TRBV6-5 and TRBJ2-3; TRBD2 might be the D (5 bases). Germline CDR1 and CDR2: MNHEY and SVGAGI. V lost 2 bases and J 2 bases, leaving 14 bases between the germline ends. This CDR3 has 16 residues. CDR3 nucleotide sequence: TGTGCCAGCAGTTACGGGAAAATCCGGGACACAGATACGCAGTATTTT. Encoded protein: CASSYGKIRDTDTQYF.

This clone was recorded only once. The chain has TRBV19 and TRBJ1-3; the match to TRBD1 covers 7 bases. Germline loops: CDR1 LNHDA, CDR2 SQIVND (reference sequence). The V and J ends lost 5 bases and 2 bases, in that order; junction bases with no gene match: 3. There are 14 residues in the CDR3. The CDR3 coding sequence is TGTGCCAGTAGTCAACAGGGGCCTGGAAACACCATATATTTT. Its protein is CASSQQGPGNTIYF.

CDR3 DNA: TGTGCCAGCAGTCCAACTAGCGGGGGTATGGATACGCAGTATTTT. This gives the protein CASSPTSGGMDTQYF. The rearrangement joins TRBV27 to TRBJ2-3; 11 bases fit TRBD2. J was trimmed by 6 bases and V by 5 bases; bases with no gene match: 7. Germline values: CDR1 MNHEY, CDR2 SMNVEV (reference sequence). The CDR3 runs to 15 residues.

The chain employs TRBV6-5 and TRBJ2-5, with a weak D call TRBD1 (5 bases). The CDR3 runs 12 residues. V lost 7 bases to trimming and J lost 5 bases, with 11 bases between them. CDR1 and CDR2 from the germline V gene are MNHEY and SVGAGI. The CDR3 spells CASTTVGETQYF. The CDR3 nucleotides read TGTGCCAGCACGACAGTAGGGGAGACCCAGTACTTC.

J is TRBJ2-2 and V is TRBV23-1; D gene uncertain. TRBV23-1 is marked as an open reading frame, function uncertain. The V gene lost 0 bases and the J gene lost 5 bases, with 10 bases spanning the gap. This CDR3 comprises 15 residues. The CDR3 DNA is TGCGCCAGCAGTCAATCGCACAGATTAACCGGGGAGCTGTTTTTT. Translating it yields CASSQSHRLTGELFF.

The chain uses TRBV6-5 and TRBJ2-5, with TRBD2 matching 10 bases. This CDR3 is built from 15 residues. Trimming took 5 bases from V and 1 from J; bases not matched to a gene: 4. Germline-derived CDR1 and CDR2 are MNHEY and SVGAGI. The CDR3 DNA reads TGTGCCAGCAGTCCGCGACTAGCGGGCCAAGAGACCCAGTACTTC. Its protein product is CASSPRLAGQETQYF.

CDR3 in amino acids: CASSSGTSGLTDTQYF. The CDR3 DNA follows: TGCGCCAGCAGCTCAGGGACTAGCGGGCTCACAGATACGCAGTATTTT. This chain connects TRBV5-1 to TRBJ2-3, with 12 positions matching TRBD2. The CDR3 runs to 16 residues. The germline CDR1 and CDR2 sequences are SGHRS and YFSETQ. Unmatched junction bases numbered 4, after V lost 3 bases and J lost 2 bases.

The V gene is TRBV11-2, the J gene TRBJ2-2; 10 nucleotides line up with TRBD2. With 1 base clipped from V and 7 bases from J, the junction kept 6 bases outside the gene matches. CDR1 and CDR2 from the germline V gene are SGHAT and FQNNGV. The CDR3 is 16 amino acids. In nucleotides, the CDR3 is TGTGCCAGCAGCTTAGCCCAGCGGGGGGGCCACGGGGAGCTGTTTTTT. Protein: CASSLAQRGGHGELFF.

The gene calls are TRBV9 and TRBJ1-5; D perhaps matches TRBD1 (5 bases). Per the germline V gene, CDR1 is SGDLS and CDR2 is YYNGEE. The CDR3 is 15 amino acids. Trimming shortened V by 4 bases and J by 7 bases, and 18 bases separated the two germline ends. CDR3 amino acids: CASSPGRGPGQPQHF. The CDR3 region has the DNA TGTGCCAGCAGCCCAGGGAGGGGCCCGGGACAGCCCCAGCATTTT.

J is TRBJ1-2 and V is TRBV5-5; a possible D gene is TRBD1 (5 bases). Germline V gene lookup returns CDR1 SGHKS and CDR2 YYEKEE (reference sequence). The CDR3 is 16 amino acids. V lost 3 bases to trimming and J lost 0 bases, with 15 bases between them. CDR3 DNA: TGTGCCAGCAGCTACGGGGCGAAACCCTCTAACTATGGCTACACCTTC. Translating gives CASSYGAKPSNYGYTF.